This T cell receptor beta chain was identified during a study of CD8+CD57+ T cells in acquired aplastic anemia. Flow cytometry had shown expanded CD8+CD57+ cells in the patients chosen for sequencing. For CDR3 and TCR beta VDJ profiling, genomic DNA was the template used. TCRdb independently ran MiXCR on the reads; one entry per CDR3 protein. The sample lists about 240,000 distinct CDR3 sequences; around 43% were seen once. Germline V gene data show CDR1 as DFQATT and CDR2 as SNEGSKA (reference sequence). The CDR3 runs to 12 residues. V dropped 5 bases and J dropped 5 bases, with 13 bases sitting between them.

The material sequenced was sorted CD4+, CD8+, or CD8+CD57+ T cells (not recorded which) from PBMCs. This chain connects TRBV20-1 to TRBJ2-7; D is undetermined. This receptor was taken from a human donor with aplastic anemia. For the CDR3, the DNA is TGCAGTGCTGCCTTTTTTGGGGACGAGCAGTACTTC. The encoded protein is CSAAFFGDEQYF.